This record looks at one T cell receptor (beta chain) sequence and its context. This sample was taken from a study of blood T cell repertoires in COVID-19. Overall study: Samples taken during acute and convalescent COVID-19 were collected in the United States, Italy and Spain.

As processed by the authors: Nucleated cell number was recorded as an estimate derived from reference gene primer amplification. TCRdb's table, derived via immunoSEQ multiplex PCR, lists solely in-frame clones and lacks some. V and J calls and clone size are given by that table; D and trimming were obtained from the DNA. The repertoire holds 130,000 to 150,000 clones, with 75% to 85% as singletons. The V gene end was trimmed by 0 bases and the J gene end by 0 bases; junction bases not matched to a gene: 4. The CDR3 sequence is 17 residues long. CDR1 and CDR2 (germline): SGHVS, FNYEAQ. Sequenced material: peripheral blood. The chain has TRBV7-6 and TRBJ1-3; 8 bases line up with TRBD1. The origin of this receptor is a man in his sixties with active or convalescent COVID-19. The CDR3: CASSLAAGGYSGNTIYF. In DNA form, the CDR3 reads TGTGCCAGCAGCTTAGCGGCAGGGGGCTACTCTGGAAACACCATATATTTT.